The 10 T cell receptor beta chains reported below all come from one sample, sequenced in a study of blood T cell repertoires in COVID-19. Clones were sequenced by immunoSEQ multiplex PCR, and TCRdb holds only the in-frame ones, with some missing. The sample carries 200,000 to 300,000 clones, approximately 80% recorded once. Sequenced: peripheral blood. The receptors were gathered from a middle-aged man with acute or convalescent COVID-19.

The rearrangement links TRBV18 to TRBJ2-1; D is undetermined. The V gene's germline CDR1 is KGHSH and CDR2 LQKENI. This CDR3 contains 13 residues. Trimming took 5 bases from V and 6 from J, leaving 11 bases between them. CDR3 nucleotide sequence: TGTGCCAGCTCAGGTATCGGTCGCAATGAGCAGTTCTTC. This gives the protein CASSGIGRNEQFF.

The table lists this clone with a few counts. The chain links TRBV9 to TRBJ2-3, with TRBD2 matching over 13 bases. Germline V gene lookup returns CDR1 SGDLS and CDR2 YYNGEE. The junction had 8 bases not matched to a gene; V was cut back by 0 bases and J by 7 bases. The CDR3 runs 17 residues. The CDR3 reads CASSVALGLAGRNTQYF. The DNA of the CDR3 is TGTGCCAGCAGCGTAGCCCTGGGACTAGCGGGACGAAATACGCAGTATTTT.

The CDR3 nucleotides are TGTGCCAGCCAGACAGGGGGACATACGCCCTCCGGCTACACCTTC. Its translation is CASQTGGHTPSGYTF. The rearrangement joins TRBV6-5 to TRBJ1-2, with 9 bases that match TRBD1. From germline, CDR1 is MNHEY and CDR2 SVGAGI. J gave up 8 bases and V 8 bases, and 15 bases lay outside the gene matches. The CDR3 sequence is 15 residues long.

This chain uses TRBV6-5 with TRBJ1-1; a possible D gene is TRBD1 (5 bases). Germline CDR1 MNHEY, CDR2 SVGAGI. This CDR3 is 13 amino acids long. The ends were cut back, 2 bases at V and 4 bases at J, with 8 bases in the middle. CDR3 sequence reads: CASSYPGGTEAFF. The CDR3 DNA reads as TGTGCCAGCAGTTACCCCGGGGGCACTGAAGCTTTCTTT.

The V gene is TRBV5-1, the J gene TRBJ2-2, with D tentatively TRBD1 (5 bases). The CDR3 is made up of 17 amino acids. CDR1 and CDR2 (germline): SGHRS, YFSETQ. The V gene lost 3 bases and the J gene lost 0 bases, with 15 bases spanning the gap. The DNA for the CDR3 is TGCGCCAGCAGCTCGACAGCAGCCCCTTCGAACACCGGGGAGCTGTTTTTT. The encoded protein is CASSSTAAPSNTGELFF.

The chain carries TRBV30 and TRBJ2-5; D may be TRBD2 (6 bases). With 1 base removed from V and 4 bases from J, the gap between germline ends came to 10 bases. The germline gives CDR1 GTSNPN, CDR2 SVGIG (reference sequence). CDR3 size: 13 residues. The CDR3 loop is CAWSGGILETQYF. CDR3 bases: TGTGCCTGGAGTGGCGGGATCCTAGAGACCCAGTACTTC.

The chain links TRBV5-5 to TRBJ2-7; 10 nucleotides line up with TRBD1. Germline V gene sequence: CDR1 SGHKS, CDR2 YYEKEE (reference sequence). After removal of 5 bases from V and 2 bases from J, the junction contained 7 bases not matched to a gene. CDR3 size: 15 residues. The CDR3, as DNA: TGTGCCAGCAGTCGGAGAGGGACAGGGGCCTACGAGCAGTACTTC. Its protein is CASSRRGTGAYEQYF. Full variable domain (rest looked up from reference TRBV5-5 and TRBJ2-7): DAGVTQSPTHLIKTRGQQVTLRCSPISGHKSVSWYQQVLGQGPQFIFQYYEKEERGRGNFPDRFSARQFPNYSSELNVNALLLGDSALYLCASSRRGTGAYEQYFGPGTRLTVT.

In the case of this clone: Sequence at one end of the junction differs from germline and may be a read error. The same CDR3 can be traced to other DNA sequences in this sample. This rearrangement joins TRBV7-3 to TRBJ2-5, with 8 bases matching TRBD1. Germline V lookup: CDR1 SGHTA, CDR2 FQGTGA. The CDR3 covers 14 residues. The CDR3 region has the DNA TGTGCCAGCAGCCTAACAGGGGGCCAAGAGACCCAGTACTTC. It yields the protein CASSLTGGQETQYF.

The CDR3 spells CASSLSRAVGNYGYTF. The CDR3 DNA is TGTGCCAGCAGTTTATCGAGGGCCGTGGGGAACTATGGCTACACCTTC. This chain links TRBV27 with TRBJ1-2; the D is unclear. V lost 0 bases, J lost 2 bases, and 13 bases lay in between. CDR3 length equals 16 residues. Germline values: CDR1 MNHEY, CDR2 SMNVEV (reference sequence).

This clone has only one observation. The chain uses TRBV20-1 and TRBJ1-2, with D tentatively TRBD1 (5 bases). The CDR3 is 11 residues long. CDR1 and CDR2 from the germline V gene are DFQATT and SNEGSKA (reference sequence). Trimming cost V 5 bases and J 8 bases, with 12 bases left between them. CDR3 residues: CSAPPGNGYTF. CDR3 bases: TGCAGTGCTCCCCCAGGGAACGGCTACACCTTC.